This TCR beta chain was recovered during a study of blood T cells in healthy people across ages. Study-wide context: Through template switching, about one barcoded beta molecule was captured per two T cells, as measured in model experiments.

About this clonotype itself: Its antigen is still unknown.

Study-wide points: Diversity was estimated from one million T cells, and these estimates were considered underestimates. Age showed a roughly linear inverse relationship with TCR beta diversity per million T cells.

It was with a sample-barcoded 5' primer and a J-beta primer mix that a second PCR of about 6 to 12 cycles was run. Each cDNA molecule was tagged by a template-switch adaptor that had 12 random nucleotides. MiXCR, run by TCRdb on the 5' RACE reads, gives a single entry per CDR3 protein. The table includes about a million distinct CDR3 sequences, roughly 47% detected once. There are 16 residues in the CDR3. Germline CDR1 and CDR2: WNHNN and SYGVQD (reference sequence). V gave up 2 bases and J gave up 1 base; unmatched junction bases: 2. The rearrangement joins TRBV10-1 to TRBJ2-1, with 10 bases matching TRBD2. The TCR comes from a woman in her sixties in good health. Sequences were obtained from blood. The CDR3 sequence: CASSEPTSGSYNEQFF. Written as DNA, the CDR3 is TGCGCCAGCAGTGAGCCGACTAGCGGGTCCTACAATGAGCAGTTCTTC.